Below are 24 T cell receptor beta chains sequenced from a single sample in a study of memory CD8 T cells in hepatitis C reinfection. Method: immunoSEQ multiplex PCR; TCRdb's copy keeps in-frame clones and lacks some. The sample has around 45,000 clones, around nine tenths seen once. The sample's time point: peak reinfection, 3 to 8 weeks after reinfection detection. TCR sequencing was done directly ex vivo on sorted cells, without expansion in vitro. Sample: naive CD8+ T cells sorted from blood. These receptor sequences come from a young man with hepatitis C virus infection.

This clone is a singleton in its sample. The J gene is TRBJ2-2, the V gene TRBV9; weak D call: TRBD2 (5 bases). The germline V gene encodes CDR1 SGDLS and CDR2 YYNGEE. The ends were cut back, 4 bases at V and 4 bases at J, with 14 bases in the middle. This CDR3 comprises 15 residues. The CDR3 here is CASSPPPGSTGELFF. As DNA, the CDR3 is TGTGCCAGCAGCCCCCCCCCGGGAAGCACCGGGGAGCTGTTTTTT.

In this sample, this clone turned up once. The chain couples TRBV28 to TRBJ2-1, with TRBD2 matching over 9 bases. Germline assignment: CDR1 MDHEN and CDR2 SYDVKM. This CDR3 is built from 15 residues. The V gene end was trimmed by 2 bases and the J gene end by 4 bases; junction bases not matched to a gene: 3. The CDR3 DNA reads as TGTGCCAGCAGTTTAGGGCGGGGGGGGTACAATGAGCAGTTCTTC. The encoded protein is CASSLGRGGYNEQFF.

V gene TRBV28 combines with J gene TRBJ2-5; 10 bases align to TRBD2. Germline trimming cut 4 bases from V and 2 bases from J; bases unmatched to any gene: 4. The CDR3 has 15 amino acids. Germline CDR1 reads MDHEN; CDR2 reads SYDVKM. The CDR3, as DNA: TGTGCCAGCAGTTCCTGGACTAGCGGACAAGAGACCCAGTACTTC. Protein sequence: CASSSWTSGQETQYF.

The chain recombines TRBV6-1 with TRBJ1-1; the match to TRBD1 covers 9 bases. The length of the CDR3 is 15 residues. Germline CDR1 is MNHNS and CDR2 is SASEGT. The V segment lost 6 bases and the J segment 0 bases; nucleotides outside the gene matches: 5. CDR3 nucleotides: TGTGCCAGCAGCCACAGGGGGCGGATGAACACTGAAGCTTTCTTT. Its translation is CASSHRGRMNTEAFF.

This rearrangement joins TRBV9 to TRBJ2-5; 10 bases fit TRBD1. Germline-derived CDR1 and CDR2 are SGDLS and YYNGEE. This CDR3 is built from 14 residues. With 3 bases clipped from V and 3 bases from J, the junction kept 2 bases outside the gene matches. The CDR3 region is CASSAGTGEETQYF. Here the CDR3 DNA reads TGTGCCAGCAGCGCGGGGACAGGGGAAGAGACCCAGTACTTC.

This clone turned up a few times. The rearrangement links TRBV7-8 to TRBJ1-5; D possibly corresponds to TRBD1 (5 bases). The germline V gene has CDR1 SGHVS and CDR2 FQNEAQ. Trimming left V 1 base short and J 5 bases short, with 12 bases between. The CDR3 loop spans 15 amino acids. The CDR3: CASSLGLGGYQPQHF. DNA for the CDR3: TGTGCCAGCAGCTTAGGGTTGGGGGGTTATCAGCCCCAGCATTTT. Using reference TRBV7-8 and TRBJ1-5 for the parts outside the CDR3, the full variable domain is GAGVSQSPRYKVAKRGQDVALRCDPISGHVSLFWYQQALGQGPEFLTYFQNEAQLDKSGLPSDRFFAERPEGSVSTLKIQRTQQEDSAVYLCASSLGLGGYQPQHFGDGTRLSIL.

There are a few counts of this clone. V is TRBV5-5 and J is TRBJ1-1; D may be TRBD1 (6 bases). Germline CDR1 and CDR2: SGHKS and YYEKEE (reference sequence). The germline V and J ends were trimmed by 2 bases and 0 bases, with 11 bases remaining between them. This CDR3 has 15 amino acids. The CDR3 is CASSFIGQLNTEAFF. For the CDR3, the DNA is TGTGCCAGCAGCTTTATTGGACAGCTGAACACTGAAGCTTTCTTT.

The V call is TRBV27, the J call TRBJ2-7; D possibly corresponds to TRBD2 (7 bases). The CDR3 length is 14 residues. Germline V CDR1 and CDR2: MNHEY, SMNVEV (reference sequence). Between the trimmed V and J ends, which lost 2 bases and 3 bases, there was a span of 11 bases. The CDR3 reads CASSLGGAYYEQYF. CDR3 DNA: TGTGCCAGCAGTTTAGGGGGGGCTTACTACGAGCAGTACTTC.

V gene TRBV4-1 combines with J gene TRBJ2-3; 7 positions match TRBD1. V was pared by 3 bases and J by 1 base, with 1 base of the junction left unmatched. This CDR3 has 14 amino acids. The germline V gene encodes CDR1 MGHRA and CDR2 YSYEKL. The CDR3 nucleotides are TGCGCCAGCAGCCACGGACAGGGCACAGATACGCAGTATTTT. Translated: CASSHGQGTDTQYF.

V and J are TRBV27 and TRBJ2-7; tentative D call: TRBD2 (6 bases). Germline CDR1 MNHEY, CDR2 SMNVEV (reference sequence). Trimming cost V 0 bases and J 6 bases, with 6 bases left between them. This CDR3 has 12 residues. The CDR3, as DNA: TGTGCCAGCAGTTTATCAGCGGGCGAGCAGTACTTC. Its protein product is CASSLSAGEQYF.

The rearrangement links TRBV15 to TRBJ1-5, with D unclear. This CDR3 has 17 residues. CDR1 is LNHNV and CDR2 is YYDKDF in the germline V gene (reference sequence). V was clipped by 2 bases and J by 0 bases, with 14 bases between them. CDR3 sequence (DNA): TGTGCCACCAGCAGACACGATTGGCAGGTTAGCAATCAGCCCCAGCATTTT. Encoded protein: CATSRHDWQVSNQPQHF.

The V and J genes are TRBV29-1 and TRBJ1-2; TRBD1 agrees at 9 bases. CDR1 and CDR2 (germline): SQVTM, ANQGSEA. This CDR3 spans 14 amino acids. Written as DNA, the CDR3 is TGCAAACCCGAGCCGGGACAGGGAAACTATGGCTACACCTTC. This sequence encodes CKPEPGQGNYGYTF.

The chain combines TRBV10-3 with TRBJ2-2; TRBD1 is a possible D gene (6 bases). V was shortened by 6 bases and J by 8 bases, with 22 bases between the two germline ends. Germline V lookup: CDR1 ENHRY, CDR2 SYGVKD. The CDR3 is made up of 16 amino acids. CDR3 nucleotide sequence: TGTGCCATCAGCCCTGGGGCAGGGGCGATATCTGGGGAGCTGTTTTTT. Encoded protein: CAISPGAGAISGELFF.

J is TRBJ2-1 and V is TRBV19, with D possibly TRBD2 on 6 matching bases. V was cut by 11 bases and J by 3 bases, with 14 bases left in between. The CDR3 consists of 13 residues. The germline gives CDR1 LNHDA, CDR2 SQIVND (reference sequence). The CDR3 DNA reads TGTGCCGCGGGGTCGGGGGACTACAATGAGCAGTTCTTC. This encodes CAAGSGDYNEQFF.

The chain combines TRBV7-2 with TRBJ2-5; a possible D gene is TRBD2 (6 bases). Germline V CDR1 and CDR2: SGHTA, FQGNSA. This CDR3 comprises 15 residues. The ends were cut back, 4 bases at V and 0 bases at J, with 12 bases in the middle. For the CDR3, the DNA is TGTGCCAGCAGCTCCCCAGAGCGGGACCAAGAGACCCAGTACTTC. It encodes CASSSPERDQETQYF.

The table lists this clone with a count of one. V usage is TRBV13 and J usage is TRBJ2-1; 7 nucleotides agree with TRBD1. CDR3 length equals 15 residues. Germline V gives CDR1 PRHDT, CDR2 FYEKMQ (reference sequence). The V and J ends lost 1 base and 4 bases, in that order; junction bases with no gene match: 4. CDR3 nucleotide sequence: TGTGCCAGCAGCTTAGTGGGACAGCCTTACAATGAGCAGTTCTTC. It translates to CASSLVGQPYNEQFF.

V usage is TRBV5-1 and J usage is TRBJ2-1, with TRBD1 as a possible D gene (6 bases). V lost 0 bases and J lost 8, with 15 bases in between. There are 15 residues in the CDR3. The germline CDR1 and CDR2 sequences are SGHRS and YFSETQ. Here the CDR3 DNA reads TGCGCCAGCAGCTTGGGTCAGGGGCGGGTCGATGAGCAGTTCTTC. Translating it yields CASSLGQGRVDEQFF.

The CDR3 DNA is TGTGCCAGCAGCTTAGGGACTAGCGGAGACTCTAGCACAGATACGCAGTATTTT. Its protein product is CASSLGTSGDSSTDTQYF. J is TRBJ2-3 and V is TRBV7-9; the match to TRBD2 covers 10 bases. The junction had 7 bases not matched to a gene; V was cut back by 1 base and J by 0 bases. The CDR3 is 18 residues long. In germline, CDR1 is SEHNR, CDR2 FQNEAQ (reference sequence).

The rearrangement links TRBV10-2 to TRBJ2-3; 12 bases agree with TRBD2. The germline V gene has CDR1 WSHSY and CDR2 SAAADI. V was pared by 3 bases and J by 4 bases, with 11 bases of the junction left unmatched. This CDR3 contains 18 residues. DNA for the CDR3: TGCGCCAGCAGTGATTTGACTAGCGGGGGCCCCGGCGCAGATACGCAGTATTTT. It encodes CASSDLTSGGPGADTQYF.

The chain joins TRBV5-6 to TRBJ1-2; D is perhaps TRBD1 (5 bases). The CDR3 covers 13 residues. V was shortened by 2 bases and J by 3 bases, with 8 bases between the two germline ends. Germline CDR1 reads SGHDT; CDR2 reads YYEEEE. CDR3 residues: CASSFGRDYGYTF. The CDR3 coding sequence is TGTGCCAGCAGCTTTGGCAGGGACTATGGCTACACCTTC.

V gene TRBV5-6 combines with J gene TRBJ1-1; no reliable D call. The CDR3 is 13 residues long. With 1 base removed from V and 4 bases from J, the gap between germline ends came to 8 bases. Per germline, CDR1 SGHDT and CDR2 YYEEEE. CDR3 sequence: CASSLQGSTEAFF. The DNA for the CDR3 is TGTGCCAGCAGCTTGCAAGGGAGCACTGAAGCTTTCTTT.

The rearrangement uses TRBV11-3 and TRBJ2-1, with D possibly matching TRBD1 (6 bases). This CDR3 region has 14 residues. Per the germline V gene, CDR1 is SGHNT and CDR2 is YENEEA. Trimming shortened V by 5 bases and J by 0 bases, and 8 bases separated the two germline ends. The CDR3, as DNA: TGTGCCAGCAGCCCGGACAGCTCCTACAATGAGCAGTTCTTC. As protein: CASSPDSSYNEQFF.

This rearrangement joins TRBV11-3 to TRBJ2-5; 8 bases agree with TRBD1. Germline V gene lookup returns CDR1 SGHNT and CDR2 YENEEA. Unmatched junction bases numbered 6, after V lost 4 bases and J lost 2 bases. The CDR3 contains 15 residues. The CDR3 sequence: CASSSYGTGQETQYF. CDR3 in DNA: TGTGCCAGCAGCTCCTACGGGACAGGACAAGAGACCCAGTACTTC.

Regarding this clone: This specimen includes other DNA sequences encoding the same CDR3. The chain is built from TRBV19 and TRBJ1-6, with 8 bases identical to TRBD1. V was pared by 5 bases and J by 3 bases, with 6 bases of the junction left unmatched. The CDR3 consists of 16 residues. Germline CDR1 and CDR2: LNHDA and SQIVND (reference sequence). In nucleotides, the CDR3 is TGTGCCAGTAGTCTCACGGGACAGGTCTATAATTCACCCCTCCACTTT. This sequence encodes CASSLTGQVYNSPLHF.